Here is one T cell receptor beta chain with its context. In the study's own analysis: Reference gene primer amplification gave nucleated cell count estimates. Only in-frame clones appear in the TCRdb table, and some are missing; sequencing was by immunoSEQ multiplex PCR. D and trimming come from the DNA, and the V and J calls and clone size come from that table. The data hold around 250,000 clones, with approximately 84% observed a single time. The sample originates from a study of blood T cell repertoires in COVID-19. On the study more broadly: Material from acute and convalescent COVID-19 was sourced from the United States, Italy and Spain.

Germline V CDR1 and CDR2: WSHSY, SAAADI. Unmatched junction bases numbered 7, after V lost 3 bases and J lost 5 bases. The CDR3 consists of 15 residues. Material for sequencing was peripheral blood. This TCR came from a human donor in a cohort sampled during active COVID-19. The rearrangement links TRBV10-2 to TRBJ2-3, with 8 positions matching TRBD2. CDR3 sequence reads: CASSEAGTRRDTQYF. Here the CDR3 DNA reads TGCGCCAGCAGTGAAGCCGGGACTAGGCGAGATACGCAGTATTTT.